The clone carrying this T cell receptor beta chain was observed many times. The data are from a study of regulatory T cells in long-lasting Graves disease. Described time point: newly diagnosed GD, antithyroid drugs for less than 3 months. From RNA extracted from PBMCs, the TCR library was made. Germline CDR1 is MGHDK and CDR2 is SYGVNS. Trimming removed 2 bases from V and 8 bases from J, with 9 bases in between. The CDR3 length is 12 residues. To make TCR beta libraries, researchers used iRepertoire HTBI primers and Arm-PCR of CDR3 regions. TCRdb re-derived calls from the multiplex PCR reads in MiXCR, one entry per CDR3 protein. Here the sample spans around 250,000 distinct CDR3 sequences, approximately 20% being singletons.

This chain joins TRBV25-1 and TRBJ1-2, with a tentative D call TRBD1 (5 bases). The starting material was peripheral blood mononuclear cells (PBMCs), obtained at new diagnosis, from a patient treated with antithyroid drugs. This clonotype was sampled from a female donor with Graves disease. The CDR3 DNA reads as TGTGCCAGCAGTGAAGGGCGGGACGGCTACACCTTC. As protein: CASSEGRDGYTF.